Listed below are T cell receptor beta chains from one sample, sequenced in a study of blood T cell repertoires in COVID-19. Clones were read by immunoSEQ multiplex PCR, and TCRdb kept only the in-frame ones, dropping some. There are about 410,000 clones in the sample; around 89% occur only once, and about 1.6% lies in the top ten. Material for sequencing was peripheral blood. Receptor source: a woman in her 40s with COVID-19, enrolled during active disease. Each CDR3 is given with its conserved first and last residue. Each record gives: clone size, CDR3 length, V gene, D gene, J gene, CDR3 protein, CDR3 DNA. D genes are given only for firm matches. Clone size, where shown, is once, few, many, or a class for clones that have expanded.

.	20	TRBV3-1/TRBV3-2	TRBD2	TRBJ2-2	CASSKETGTSGASSTGELFF	TGTGCCAGCAGCAAGGAGACCGGGACTAGCGGAGCCTCGAGTACCGGGGAGCTGTTTTTT
.	17	TRBV2	TRBD2	TRBJ2-3	CASSKVRLAVSTDTQYF	TGTGCCAGCAGCAAGGTTAGACTAGCGGTTAGCACAGATACGCAGTATTTT
.	16	TRBV7-2	.	TRBJ1-3	CASSLERAGAGNTIYF	TGTGCCAGCAGCTTAGAGAGGGCAGGGGCTGGAAACACCATATATTTT
.	14	TRBV7-3	.	TRBJ1-6	CASSKGGRESPLHF	TGTGCCAGCAGCAAAGGGGGTAGGGAATCACCCCTCCACTTT
.	14	TRBV30	TRBD2	TRBJ2-2	CAGRLAGNTGELFF	TGTGCCGGACGACTAGCGGGGAACACCGGGGAGCTGTTTTTT
.	15	TRBV28	TRBD2	TRBJ2-3	CASSLRRGGTDTQYF	TGTGCCAGCAGTTTGAGACGGGGGGGCACAGATACGCAGTATTTT
.	17	TRBV5-1	TRBD1	TRBJ1-2	CASSRPPGQGAVNGYTF	TGCGCCAGCAGCCGACCCCCGGGACAGGGGGCGGTGAATGGCTACACCTTC
.	17	TRBV3-1/TRBV3-2	TRBD1	TRBJ2-2	CASSQGPGGISGGELFF	TGTGCCAGCAGCCAAGGACCAGGGGGCATTAGCGGCGGGGAGCTGTTTTTT
.	19	TRBV5-1	TRBD2	TRBJ2-1	CASSLAKFTSGSRYNEQFF	TGCGCCAGCAGCTTGGCCAAATTTACTAGCGGGAGTAGGTACAATGAGCAGTTCTTC
.	14	TRBV5-4	.	TRBJ1-2	CASSLEDSSAGYTF	TGTGCCAGCAGCTTGGAGGACAGCTCGGCTGGCTACACCTTC
.	14	TRBV2	TRBD1	TRBJ1-5	CASTGTGGGQPQHF	TGTGCCAGCACGGGGACAGGGGGCGGTCAGCCCCAGCATTTT
once	12	TRBV2	.	TRBJ1-5	CASGKGNQPQHF	TGTGCCAGCGGAAAGGGGAATCAGCCCCAGCATTTT
.	13	TRBV6-4	.	TRBJ1-5	CASSEGGKQPQHF	TGTGCCAGCAGTGAGGGAGGGAAGCAGCCCCAGCATTTT
.	16	TRBV2	TRBD2	TRBJ2-1	CASSAPGLEGYNEQFF	TGTGCCAGCAGTGCCCCGGGACTAGAGGGCTACAATGAGCAGTTCTTC
.	16	TRBV4-3	TRBD2	TRBJ2-1	CASSLPAGGPKNEQFF	TGCGCCAGCAGCTTACCAGCGGGAGGGCCAAAAAATGAGCAGTTCTTC
once	15	TRBV19	TRBD1	TRBJ1-5	CASKYQGAMGQPQHF	TGTGCCAGTAAGTATCAGGGGGCGATGGGCCAGCCCCAGCATTTT
.	15	TRBV4-1	.	TRBJ1-6	CASSQEGLLNSPLHF	TGCGCCAGCAGCCAAGAGGGACTGCTTAATTCACCCCTCCACTTT
.	14	TRBV25-1	TRBD1	TRBJ2-7	CASSITGGAYEQYF	TGTGCCAGCAGTATTACAGGGGGCGCCTACGAGCAGTACTTC
.	14	TRBV27	TRBD1	TRBJ2-7	CASSSRTGEYEQYF	TGTGCCAGCAGTTCAAGGACAGGGGAGTACGAGCAGTACTTC
.	16	TRBV24-1	.	TRBJ2-3	CATSDYGTASTDTQYF	TGTGCCACCAGTGATTATGGGACTGCTAGCACAGATACGCAGTATTTT
.	14	TRBV7-2	.	TRBJ2-3	CASSLDRSRDTQYF	TGTGCCAGCAGCTTAGACAGGTCAAGAGATACGCAGTATTTT
.	19	TRBV28	TRBD2	TRBJ2-2	CASSSGLAGRAGWTGELFF	TGTGCCAGCAGTTCCGGACTAGCGGGGAGGGCTGGGTGGACCGGGGAGCTGTTTTTT
.	14	TRBV6-2/TRBV6-3	.	TRBJ2-7	CASSYPGLRDEQYF	TGTGCCAGCAGTTACCCGGGACTTAGGGACGAGCAGTACTTC
.	13	TRBV27	.	TRBJ1-6	CASSSAGYSPLHF	TGTGCCAGCAGTTCGGCAGGATATTCACCCCTCCACTTT
.	15	TRBV2	TRBD1	TRBJ1-4	CASRATGGRGEKLFF	TGTGCCAGCAGAGCCACAGGGGGACGGGGCGAAAAACTGTTTTTT
many	13	TRBV6-4	TRBD1	TRBJ2-7	CASSDTDRGVKYF	TGTGCCAGCAGTGACACGGACAGGGGGGTAAAGTACTTC
.	14	TRBV6-5	TRBD1	TRBJ1-6	CNSRDRLSNSPLHF	TGTAATAGCCGGGACAGGCTTTCGAATTCACCCCTCCACTTT
.	15	TRBV5-5	.	TRBJ2-7	CASSLFIGNTYEQYF	TGTGCCAGCAGCTTATTTATCGGTAATACCTACGAGCAGTACTTC
.	15	TRBV28	.	TRBJ1-1	CASSFTDSGWVEAFF	TGTGCCAGCAGTTTTACGGACAGCGGTTGGGTTGAAGCTTTCTTT
.	15	TRBV12-5	TRBD2	TRBJ2-1	CASGFGTSLINEQFF	TGTGCTAGTGGTTTTGGGACTAGCTTAATCAATGAGCAGTTCTTC
.	19	TRBV7-8	.	TRBJ1-5	CASSPPFSGIHRNDQPQHF	TGTGCCAGCAGCCCACCCTTCAGCGGAATTCATCGTAATGATCAGCCCCAGCATTTT
.	15	TRBV18	TRBD1	TRBJ1-4	CASSPSTGAGEKLFF	TGTGCCAGCTCACCATCGACAGGGGCGGGGGAAAAACTGTTTTTT
.	12	TRBV19	.	TRBJ1-2	CASSAYSYGYTF	TGTGCCAGTAGTGCCTACAGCTATGGCTACACCTTC
few	15	TRBV5-5	.	TRBJ1-2	CASSTAETGIYGYTF	TGTGCCAGCAGCACAGCCGAGACAGGAATTTATGGCTACACCTTC
.	16	TRBV7-9	TRBD1	TRBJ1-6	CASSGQALLEGSPLHF	TGTGCCAGCAGTGGACAGGCCCTTTTAGAGGGTTCACCCCTCCACTTT
.	17	TRBV7-2	TRBD2	TRBJ2-1	CASSSTIAGSSYNEQFF	TGTGCCAGCAGCTCAACAATAGCGGGAAGCTCCTACAATGAGCAGTTCTTC
.	15	TRBV7-9	TRBD1	TRBJ1-2	CASSLAGQAYYGYTF	TGTGCCAGCAGCTTAGCGGGACAGGCGTACTATGGCTACACCTTC